This T cell receptor beta chain was identified in a study of CD8 T cells in Susac syndrome. This clonotype occurred a few times. The CDR3 has 13 residues. Trimming took off 3 bases at V and 1 base at J, with 6 bases between the two ends. Patients with stable or active relapsing-remitting disease, all of them treatment-naive, made up the multiple sclerosis controls. RNA in amounts of about 0.45 to 1 ug was reverse transcribed with random hexamers. TCRdb reprocessed the immunoSEQ multiplex PCR reads via MiXCR and lists one record per CDR3 protein. Here the sample spans more than 250,000 distinct CDR3 sequences, around 90% being singletons.

The specimen sequenced was CD4+ T cells from PBMCs. This receptor was obtained from a human donor with multiple sclerosis. V usage is TRBV12-3 or TRBV12-4 and J usage is TRBJ1-1; D ambiguous. The DNA for the CDR3 is TGTGCCAGCAGTTTGTCTTGGAACACTGAAGCTTTCTTT. Translating gives CASSLSWNTEAFF.